This T cell receptor (beta chain) is from a study of blood T cell repertoires in COVID-19. Libraries were prepared by immunoSEQ multiplex PCR; TCRdb keeps only in-frame clonotypes and omits some of them. The sample includes under 250,000 clones, under 85% of them seen just once. This CDR3 has 17 residues. Germline CDR1 and CDR2: MDHEN and SYDVKM. The V gene end was trimmed by 6 bases and the J gene end by 4 bases; junction bases not matched to a gene: 13. This chain uses TRBV28 with TRBJ2-3, with 10 bases lining up with TRBD2. The sample taken for sequencing was peripheral blood. The TCR was taken from a young man who had recovered from COVID-19. In DNA, the CDR3 is TGTGCCAGCAGCGGTTCCTGGGTAGCGGGGGGTGCAGATACGCAGTATTTT. This encodes CASSGSWVAGGADTQYF.